This T cell receptor (beta chain) comes out of a study of CD8 T cells in ankylosing spondylitis. Trimming pared 5 bases from V and 3 bases from J, leaving 13 bases between. CDR3 length: 13 amino acids. Germline-derived CDR1 and CDR2 are DFQATT and SNEGSKA (reference sequence). Comments on this clonotype: The antigen remains unidentified.

A single record per CDR3 protein comes from TCRdb applying MiXCR to the 5' RACE reads. The data hold about 540,000 distinct CDR3 sequences, with about an eighth observed a single time. Overall study findings and caveats: Disease-linked clones were CD8+ and relatively rare in peripheral blood. Certain motif variants had earlier been reported in reactive arthritis synovial fluid and blood. A motif of eight highly homologous TCR beta variants was seen as apparently characteristic of ankylosing spondylitis blood. Disease-associated clones were reportedly significantly overrepresented in matched ankylosing spondylitis synovial fluid.

The gene calls are TRBV20-1 and TRBJ1-1; D unclear. The sequenced material came from blood, either unsorted or a sorted T cell fraction (not recorded which). The receptor comes from a male donor with ankylosing spondylitis. This CDR3 is CSAWRSVDTEAFF. CDR3 nucleotides: TGCAGTGCTTGGAGGTCCGTAGACACTGAAGCTTTCTTT.